This T cell receptor beta chain was recovered during a study of molecular identifiers for immune sequencing clone quantification (dated by TCRdb to the late 2010s). With regard to the full study: In a replicate experiment, RNA from around 20,000 or 100,000 naive CD8 T cells was split into five aliquots, four of which were sequenced. This methods study used CD8 T cells to benchmark TCR RNA copy counting and molecular-identifier clustering-based TCR repertoire sequencing (MIDCIRS).

Naive CD8 T cell libraries were made from 20,000 to 1,000,000 sorted cells using 10%, 30% or 50% of purified RNA. Naive CD8 T cells were FACS-sorted as CD8+CD4-CCR7+CD45RA+ on a BD FACSAria II into RLT Plus buffer. To test detection sensitivity, Jurkat RNA equivalent to ten TCR copies was spiked into samples of roughly 17,000-1,000,000 naive CD8 T cells. CD8 T cells were enriched with RosetteSep CD8+ T Cell Enrichment Cocktail and Ficoll-Paque, followed by ACK red cell lysis. The investigation overall reported the following: The naive libraries included spiked-in Jurkat TCR RNA (around 9 copies' worth), and this Jurkat TCR RNA is not part of the donor repertoire. The sizes of highly expanded clones could end up underestimated when identical TCR molecules share a barcode. In CMV-specific effector cells, over 99% of molecules were held by clones above 20 RNA copies, whereas under 1% of molecules were held by such clones in naive cells. Without barcode sub-clustering, chimeric consensus sequences inflated TCR diversity; chimeras reached as high as 47%. Even against a background of about 960,000 naive CD8 T cells, spiked-in Jurkat TCR RNA amounting to a single cell's worth was reported to be detectable. About 3 recovered TCR RNA copies per cell were obtained by modeling, versus about ten by digital PCR, implying a capture efficiency of 30% to 35%.

Preparation of the library involved PCR. Instrument on record: NextSeq 500. Bulk TCR libraries were generated as previously described, with the TCR primers listed in Table S5 used. Total RNA was purified with the Qiagen AllPrep DNA/RNA kit. Before analysis, reads from multiple sequencing runs of the same library were pooled. The authors' analysis ran thus. Reads were retained only if the reads had an exact TCR constant sequence, and the retained reads were trimmed to 150 nt and grouped according to their 12-nt molecular barcodes. Reads in each barcode group were sub-clustered using a 15% Levenshtein threshold, and a quality-weighted consensus sequence was built for each RNA molecule. Non-functional sequences were filtered out, along with any lower-count sequence sitting one edit away from another sequence. Based on a fit of two negative binomial distributions, barcode sub-clusters having less than 20% of the maximum read count were discarded. TCRdb passed the public sequencing reads through fastp at Q25 and MiXCR, retaining productive beta sequences. Each CDR3 protein gets just one entry, which takes the most common genes and DNA from the rows behind it. What appears here as the V and J calls and clone size reflects TCRdb's work, not the paper's. The sample table records under 100,000 distinct CDR3 sequences; around a quarter of these occur just once. Less than 0.85% of the sample goes to the ten largest clones.

This clonotype was detected many times. Its cognate antigen has yet to be identified. The sample holds no much larger clone one base away, and base qualities are not on file. The germline V gene sets CDR1 to SGHDT and CDR2 to YYEEEE. V drops 4 bases and J drops 3 bases, leaving 2 bases in between. The CDR3 sequence holds 11 residues, the cysteine and phenylalanine included. Solely the CDR3 DNA is kept, with 33 bases framed from the first base. The specimen was naive CD8+ T cells from blood, with Jurkat cell RNA spiked in. Read against the paper, the sample's cell subset or site label means: FACS-sorted CD8+CD4-CCR7+CD45RA+ naive T cells. The chain uses TRBV5-6 and TRBJ1-3; the D gene cannot be named for sure. This TCR was recovered from a human donor in good health. Some libraries in this study had Jurkat cell RNA spiked in. This receptor has the CDR3 CASSVGNTIYF. The nucleotide sequence reads as follows: TGTGCCAGCAGCGTTGGAAACACCATATATTTT.